Listed below are T cell receptor beta chains from one sample, sequenced in a study of shared clonotypes between healthy human individuals. The assay was immunoSEQ multiplex PCR, and TCRdb's table has in-frame clones only and misses some. The profile shows about 2,200,000 clones, more than 85% of them singletons. What was sequenced was naive CD8+ T cells from PBMCs. The receptors originated from a young man in good health. Some clones in this sample may be carry-over from other donors' samples. The CDR3 runs from the conserved cysteine through the conserved F or W. The D gene is left open where the match is weak. A row's size may be missing; if present it is once, few, many or a size class.

clone_size	d_call	v_call	j_call	cdr3_aa	cdr3_nt
NA	TRBD1	TRBV7-6	TRBJ2-2	CASSRTGDTGELFF	TGTGCCAGCAGCCGGACAGGGGACACCGGGGAGCTGTTTTTT
NA	NA	TRBV6-5	TRBJ2-2	CASSYSKHGELFF	TGTGCCAGCAGTTACTCGAAACACGGGGAGCTGTTTTTT
NA	NA	TRBV4-2	TRBJ2-7	CASSQVVSDEQYF	TGTGCCAGCAGCCAAGTCGTGAGCGACGAGCAGTACTTC
NA	NA	TRBV29-1	TRBJ2-7	CSVRGPGGLMSYEQYF	TGCAGCGTGAGGGGCCCTGGTGGTTTGATGTCCTACGAGCAGTACTTC
NA	NA	TRBV5-1	TRBJ2-7	CASSLGTYEQYF	TGCGCCAGCAGCTTGGGTACCTACGAGCAGTACTTC
NA	NA	TRBV20-1	TRBJ2-5	CSAAEQETQYF	TGCAGTGCGGCCGAGCAAGAGACCCAGTACTTC
once	NA	TRBV7-9	TRBJ1-4	CASSLGPQIESPTNEKLFF	TGTGCCAGCAGCTTAGGGCCACAGATAGAATCTCCAACTAATGAAAAACTGTTTTTT
NA	NA	TRBV6-1	TRBJ2-3	CASSEALTSTDTQYF	TGTGCCAGCAGTGAGGCACTAACTAGCACAGATACGCAGTATTTT
NA	NA	TRBV7-9	TRBJ1-2	CASSLTGQGKDGYTF	TGTGCCAGCAGCTTAACGGGGCAGGGTAAAGATGGCTACACCTTC
NA	NA	TRBV27	TRBJ1-5	CASSLGGSGQPQHF	TGTGCCAGCAGTTTAGGGGGGTCCGGTCAGCCCCAGCATTTT
few	NA	TRBV21-1	TRBJ2-1	CASSQTSPDRLSYNEQFF	TGTGCCAGCAGCCAGACTAGCCCCGACCGCCTCTCCTACAATGAGCAGTTCTTC
NA	NA	TRBV11-2	TRBJ2-7	CASSLVIREQYF	TGTGCCAGCAGCTTAGTTATCCGCGAGCAGTACTTC
NA	NA	TRBV10-3	TRBJ2-7	CAISEGEAVVYEQYF	TGTGCCATCAGTGAGGGGGAGGCCGTTGTTTACGAGCAGTACTTC
NA	NA	TRBV20-1	TRBJ2-1	CSANWGNEQFF	TGCAGTGCTAATTGGGGAAATGAGCAGTTCTTC
NA	TRBD1	TRBV19	TRBJ1-5	CASAGEDRGDYQPQHF	TGTGCCAGTGCGGGGGAGGACAGGGGCGATTATCAGCCCCAGCATTTT
NA	TRBD2	TRBV2	TRBJ2-3	CASSEGLAGTDTQYF	TGTGCCAGCAGTGAGGGACTAGCGGGAACAGATACGCAGTATTTT
NA	NA	TRBV19	TRBJ2-3	CASRNLTRDIQRDTQYF	TGTGCCAGCCGCAACCTCACGAGGGACATCCAAAGGGATACGCAGTATTTT
NA	TRBD1	TRBV10-3	TRBJ2-7	CAIWTGGLIEQYF	TGTGCCATCTGGACAGGGGGCCTTATCGAGCAGTACTTC
NA	NA	TRBV27	TRBJ1-5	CASSFRFSNQPQHF	TGTGCCAGCAGTTTTCGGTTCAGCAATCAGCCCCAGCATTTT
NA	TRBD1	TRBV2	TRBJ2-1	CASSEGQEYNEQFF	TGTGCCAGCAGTGAGGGACAGGAATACAATGAGCAGTTCTTC
once	NA	TRBV7-9	TRBJ2-7	CASSLVGGAPYEQYF	TGTGCCAGCAGCTTAGTCGGCGGGGCTCCCTACGAGCAGTACTTC
NA	TRBD2	TRBV30	TRBJ2-1	CAWEGTSGINEQFF	TGTGCCTGGGAGGGGACTAGCGGGATCAATGAGCAGTTCTTC
NA	NA	TRBV2	TRBJ2-7	CASSETHRPLEQYF	TGTGCCAGCAGTGAGACACACCGCCCCCTCGAGCAGTACTTC
NA	NA	TRBV13	TRBJ1-4	CASSFRTLNEKLFF	TGTGCCAGCAGCTTTCGGACCTTGAATGAAAAACTGTTTTTT
NA	NA	TRBV7-9	TRBJ2-7	CASSLVVGQSYEQYF	TGTGCCAGCAGCTTAGTGGTTGGTCAATCCTACGAGCAGTACTTC
NA	TRBD1	TRBV4-1	TRBJ2-7	CASSLIFDRGEYEQYF	TGCGCCAGCAGCCTGATATTTGACAGGGGTGAGTACGAGCAGTACTTC
NA	TRBD2	TRBV5-6	TRBJ2-1	CASSSRTSPYNEQFF	TGTGCCAGCAGCTCCCGGACTAGTCCCTACAATGAGCAGTTCTTC
NA	TRBD2	TRBV2	TRBJ2-5	CASSEQSSGRETQYF	TGTGCCAGCAGTGAACAGTCTAGCGGACGGGAGACCCAGTACTTC